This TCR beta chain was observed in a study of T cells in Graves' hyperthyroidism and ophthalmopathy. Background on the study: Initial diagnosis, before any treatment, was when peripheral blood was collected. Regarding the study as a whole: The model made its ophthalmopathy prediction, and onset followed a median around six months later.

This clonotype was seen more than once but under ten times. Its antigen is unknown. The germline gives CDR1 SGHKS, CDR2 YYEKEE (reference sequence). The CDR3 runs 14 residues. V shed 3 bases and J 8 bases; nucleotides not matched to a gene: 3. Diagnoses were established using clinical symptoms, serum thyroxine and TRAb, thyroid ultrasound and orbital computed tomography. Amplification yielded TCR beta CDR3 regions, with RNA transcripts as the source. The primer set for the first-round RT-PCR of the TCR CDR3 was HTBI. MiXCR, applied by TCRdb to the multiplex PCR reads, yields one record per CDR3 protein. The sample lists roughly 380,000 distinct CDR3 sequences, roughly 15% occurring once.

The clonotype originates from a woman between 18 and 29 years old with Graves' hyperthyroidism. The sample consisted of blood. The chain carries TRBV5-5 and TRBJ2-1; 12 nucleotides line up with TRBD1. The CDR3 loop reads CASSWGQGADEQFF. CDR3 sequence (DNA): TGTGCCAGCAGCTGGGGACAGGGGGCGGATGAGCAGTTCTTC.